This paragraph reports one T cell receptor (beta chain). The target antigen is unknown. This record comes from a study of long-term antiretroviral therapy in people with HIV. Points from the study as a whole: ART was followed by higher diversity that remained below transplant donor controls. Controls had broader CDR3 length ranges than HIV repertoires did. Pre-ART clonal expansion yielded clones that dominated the repertoire at all time points.

Investigators performed immunoSEQ version v3.0 at survey level. TCRdb's table, derived via immunoSEQ multiplex PCR, lists solely in-frame clones and lacks some. The sample records some 28,000 clones, around 78% being singletons. The clonotype originates from a man in his late teens or twenties with HIV. The sequencing used unsorted PBMCs, collected 1.5 years before starting antiretroviral therapy.

This CDR3 is CASSPDRATYEQYF. CDR3 DNA: TGTGCCAGCAGCCCTGACAGGGCCACCTACGAGCAGTACTTC. This chain joins TRBV5-4 and TRBJ2-7; 7 bases are shared with TRBD1. The CDR3 covers 14 residues. V lost 4 bases, J lost 2 bases, and 6 bases stayed unmatched. Germline V lookup: CDR1 SGHNT, CDR2 YYREEE (reference sequence).